The sequence of this T cell receptor (beta chain) was determined in a study of beta chain features in type 1 diabetes. Findings and caveats of the study: Moderately but significantly shorter TCRB CDR3s were found in Type 1 diabetes patients in all four CD4+ subsets.

This clone was seen a few times. Its target is unknown. This CDR3 is 15 amino acids long. V lost 5 bases and J 1 base, leaving 13 bases between the germline ends. The germline gives CDR1 SGHTA, CDR2 FQGNSA. Expressed TCRB transcripts were sequenced, since all the RNA that had been isolated was reverse transcribed. TCRdb's copy holds only in-frame clones and misses some; the assay was immunoSEQ multiplex PCR. This table has around 340,000 clones, around 9.7% appearing once. The material sequenced was central memory CD4+ T cells from blood. The clonotype comes from a man between 25 and 39 years old with type 1 diabetes. This chain connects TRBV7-2 to TRBJ2-3; D call uncertain. The CDR3 loop reads CASSGELIRTDTQYF. CDR3 nucleotides: TGTGCCAGCAGCGGGGAACTGATACGCACAGATACGCAGTATTTT.